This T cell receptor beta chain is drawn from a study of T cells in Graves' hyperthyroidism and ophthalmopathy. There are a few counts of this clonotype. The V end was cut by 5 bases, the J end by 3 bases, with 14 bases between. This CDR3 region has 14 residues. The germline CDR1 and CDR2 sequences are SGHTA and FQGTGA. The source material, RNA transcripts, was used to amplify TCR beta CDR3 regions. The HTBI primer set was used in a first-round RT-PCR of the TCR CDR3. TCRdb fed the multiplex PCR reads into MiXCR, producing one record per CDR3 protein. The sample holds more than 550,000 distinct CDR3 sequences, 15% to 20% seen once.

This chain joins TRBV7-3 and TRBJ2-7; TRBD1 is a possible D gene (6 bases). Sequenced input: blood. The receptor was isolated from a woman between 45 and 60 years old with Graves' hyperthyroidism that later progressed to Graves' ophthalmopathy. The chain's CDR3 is CASSPTGHSYEQYF. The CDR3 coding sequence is TGTGCCAGCAGCCCCACGGGACACAGCTACGAGCAGTACTTC.